This T cell receptor (beta chain) was identified during a study of blood T cell repertoires in COVID-19. Study-level background: Acute and convalescent COVID-19 samples came from the United States, Italy and Spain. PBMCs, B-cell-depleted T cells, or T cells provided the cDNA or gDNA that made up the material.

Original analysis: The authors estimated nucleated cell counts from reference gene primer amplification. Using immunoSEQ multiplex PCR, the repertoire was profiled, and TCRdb retains in-frame clones only, with some absent. V and J calls plus clone size are reproduced from that table; the DNA served to infer D and trimming. Found here are 200,000 or so clones, approximately 90% of them singletons; the top ten hold approximately 5.9%. Per the germline V gene, CDR1 is LNHDA and CDR2 is SQIVND (reference sequence). The CDR3 is 16 amino acids. The ends lost 6 bases at V and 5 bases at J; junction bases unmatched: 15.

The sample consisted of peripheral blood. The source is an elderly man with acute or convalescent COVID-19. The chain uses TRBV19 and TRBJ2-5; 7 bases are a match to TRBD2. CDR3 nucleotides: TGTGCCAGTAGCAATCGTCGGGTAGCGGGTGGGGAGACCCAGTACTTC. As protein: CASSNRRVAGGETQYF.